This T cell receptor (beta chain) comes out of a study of T cells after yellow fever vaccination. V lost 4 bases and J lost 1, with 12 bases in between. The CDR3 runs to 15 residues. Germline assignment: CDR1 SGHRS and CDR2 YFSETQ. TCRdb re-derived calls from the 5' RACE reads in MiXCR, one entry per CDR3 protein. The sample includes about 400,000 distinct CDR3 sequences, around a tenth seen only once; the top ten take roughly 18%. Regarding the study as a whole: By day 5 rather than day 15, the secondary response had peaked, though it was weaker.

As for this clonotype: The antigen remains unidentified.

Sequenced material: PBMCs, taken on the day of the first yellow fever vaccination. This clonotype was obtained from a man between 18 and 35 years old who received the YFV17D yellow fever vaccine. The rearrangement links TRBV5-1 to TRBJ1-3; tentative D call: TRBD1 (6 bases). The CDR3 sequence: CASSPGTSSGNTIYF. As DNA, the CDR3 is TGCGCCAGCAGCCCCGGGACATCGTCTGGAAACACCATATATTTT.